The 20 T cell receptor beta chains in this list originate from one sample, sequenced in a study of T cell responses to AZD1222 COVID-19 vaccine. Sequencing used immunoSEQ multiplex PCR; TCRdb keeps in-frame clones, though not all of them. The table lists about 100,000 clones, around 89% of them singletons. The sample here was peripheral blood, taken on day 0 of AZD1222 vaccination. All receptors derive from an adult in good health.

The V and J genes are TRBV9 and TRBJ1-1; D gene uncertain. Germline V lookup: CDR1 SGDLS, CDR2 YYNGEE. Trimming left V 4 bases short and J 1 base short, with 14 bases between. This CDR3 spans 15 amino acids. The CDR3 is CASSTKPDRNTEAFF. CDR3 in DNA: TGTGCCAGCAGCACCAAACCCGATCGGAACACTGAAGCTTTCTTT.

This chain connects TRBV28 to TRBJ1-5; the match to TRBD1 covers 7 bases. The CDR3 covers 15 residues. Germline trimming cut 9 bases from V and 3 bases from J; bases unmatched to any gene: 11. Germline CDR1 is MDHEN and CDR2 is SYDVKM. CDR3: CASRTRGRLNQPQHF. Written as DNA, the CDR3 is TGTGCCAGTAGAACTAGGGGGCGCCTCAATCAGCCCCAGCATTTT.

The rearrangement joins TRBV18 to TRBJ2-7; D gene unclear. Germline assignment: CDR1 KGHSH and CDR2 LQKENI. Trimming took off 2 bases at V and 6 bases at J, with 8 bases between the two ends. There are 12 residues in the CDR3. CDR3 sequence (DNA): TGTGCCAGCTCACCAAGGATCGGCGAGCAGTACTTC. Its translation is CASSPRIGEQYF.

The chain carries TRBV7-2 and TRBJ2-4, with 9 bases lining up with TRBD1. CDR1 is SGHTA and CDR2 is FQGNSA in the germline V gene. The CDR3 length is 16 residues. J lost 7 bases, V lost 0 bases, and 7 bases had no gene match. The CDR3 DNA follows: TGTGCCAGCAGCTTAGCCCCGAACAGGGGGCTTAACATTCAGTACTTC. Amino acid sequence: CASSLAPNRGLNIQYF.

The chain recombines TRBV2 with TRBJ2-1, with D unclear. Trimming took off 1 base at V and 5 bases at J, with 9 bases between the two ends. CDR3 length: 14 amino acids. Looked up from germline, CDR1 is SNHLY and CDR2 is FYNNEI. CDR3 nucleotide sequence: TGTGCCAGCAGTGAAGGGGTACTAAACAATGAGCAGTTCTTC. Its protein is CASSEGVLNNEQFF.

This rearrangement joins TRBV9 to TRBJ2-1, with 14 bases matching TRBD2. The CDR3 sequence is 22 residues long. V gave up 3 bases and J gave up 4 bases; unmatched junction bases: 21. Germline-derived CDR1 and CDR2 are SGDLS and YYNGEE. CDR3 amino acids: CASSARSAGTSGRSFGYNEQFF. CDR3 nucleotides: TGTGCCAGCAGCGCTCGTAGCGCCGGGACTAGCGGGAGAAGTTTCGGGTACAATGAGCAGTTCTTC.

This clone was picked up a small number of times. The V and J genes are TRBV27 and TRBJ1-1, with TRBD1 identical over 9 bases. V shed 5 bases, J shed 4 bases, and the junction held 8 bases outside the gene matches. The CDR3 loop spans 15 amino acids. The germline V gene encodes CDR1 MNHEY and CDR2 SMNVEV (reference sequence). For the CDR3, the DNA is TGTGCCAGCAGTAGGGGACAGGGCTGGGGCACTGAAGCTTTCTTT. This sequence encodes CASSRGQGWGTEAFF.

CDR3 coding DNA: TGCAGTGCTAGTCAGGGGGACTATAATTCACCCCTCCACTTT. It codes for CSASQGDYNSPLHF. The chain employs TRBV20-1 and TRBJ1-6; 7 bases fit TRBD1. The CDR3 has 14 residues. CDR1 is DFQATT, CDR2 SNEGSKA, per germline (reference sequence). V lost 3 bases to trimming and J lost 3 bases; unmatched junction nucleotides: 2.

V and J are TRBV4-1 and TRBJ1-1, with 8 bases aligning to TRBD1. This CDR3 comprises 15 residues. Germline V gene lookup returns CDR1 MGHRA and CDR2 YSYEKL. V dropped 0 bases and J dropped 1; count of bases not matched to a gene: 1. The chain's CDR3 is CASSQEDRENTEAFF. CDR3 DNA: TGCGCCAGCAGCCAAGAGGACAGGGAGAACACTGAAGCTTTCTTT.

The rearrangement uses TRBV5-6 and TRBJ1-1; no clear D gene. The CDR3 loop spans 15 amino acids. The V end lost 2 bases, the J end lost 6 bases, and 17 bases lay between the germline ends. CDR1 is SGHDT and CDR2 is YYEEEE in the germline V gene. As DNA, the CDR3 is TGTGCCAGCAGCTTAAGGAGCTCCCGCGGGGCTGAAGCTTTCTTT. Amino acids: CASSLRSSRGAEAFF.

CDR3 in DNA: TGTGCCACCCGGGGGAGAAACGAGGAGACCCAGTACTTC. It yields the protein CATRGRNEETQYF. The chain uses TRBV15 and TRBJ2-5, with TRBD2 as a possible D gene (6 bases). The ends were cut back, 8 bases at V and 5 bases at J, with 15 bases in the middle. Germline V gene sequence: CDR1 LNHNV, CDR2 YYDKDF (reference sequence). The CDR3 covers 13 residues.

This clone was seen more than once but under ten times. This rearrangement joins TRBV9 to TRBJ1-1; 8 bases align to TRBD1. Germline assignment: CDR1 SGDLS and CDR2 YYNGEE. The ends lost 1 base at V and 7 bases at J; junction bases unmatched: 9. CDR3 length: 15 amino acids. CDR3 sequence: CASSVLSSGTGEAFF. CDR3 nucleotide sequence: TGTGCCAGCAGCGTATTGTCCTCCGGGACAGGTGAAGCTTTCTTT.

The chain combines TRBV28 with TRBJ2-7, with 11 positions matching TRBD2. The CDR3 runs to 19 residues. V gave up 5 bases and J gave up 0 bases; unmatched junction bases: 15. Germline CDR1 and CDR2: MDHEN and SYDVKM. CDR3 in DNA: TGTGCCAGCAGTCCACCAATCGGACTAGCGGGTCTTATCTCCTACGAGCAGTACTTC. It is translated as CASSPPIGLAGLISYEQYF.

This rearrangement joins TRBV2 to TRBJ1-1, with 10 bases matching TRBD1. Unmatched junction bases numbered 9, after V lost 5 bases and J lost 0 bases. CDR1 and CDR2 (germline): SNHLY, FYNNEI. CDR3 length: 17 residues. CDR3 amino acids: CASSHPGQGFLNTEAFF. CDR3 coding DNA: TGTGCCAGCAGTCACCCGGGACAGGGGTTCTTGAACACTGAAGCTTTCTTT.

CDR3 protein: CASSFKTSASTDTQYF. As DNA, the CDR3 is TGTGCCAGCAGCTTTAAGACTAGCGCAAGCACAGATACGCAGTATTTT. V and J are TRBV5-6 and TRBJ2-3; 8 bases are a match to TRBD2. After removal of 2 bases from V and 0 bases from J, the junction contained 5 bases not matched to a gene. Germline assignment: CDR1 SGHDT and CDR2 YYEEEE. CDR3 length: 16 residues. Together with reference TRBV5-6 and TRBJ2-3, the CDR3 gives the full variable domain: DAGVTQSPTHLIKTRGQQVTLRCSPKSGHDTVSWYQQALGQGPQFIFQYYEEEERQRGNFPDRFSGHQFPNYSSELNVNALLLGDSALYLCASSFKTSASTDTQYFGPGTRLTVL.

This chain links TRBV6-5 with TRBJ2-1, with 14 bases that match TRBD2. CDR3 length equals 15 residues. The germline V gene has CDR1 MNHEY and CDR2 SVGAGI. Unmatched junction bases numbered 2, after V lost 2 bases and J lost 8 bases. The CDR3 coding sequence is TGTGCCAGCAGTTACCCGACTAGCGGGAGGGATGAGCAGTTCTTC. This sequence encodes CASSYPTSGRDEQFF.

The chain combines TRBV19 with TRBJ1-1, with 8 bases fitting TRBD1. The CDR3 has 16 residues. The trim removed 6 bases at V and 2 bases at J, leaving 11 bases unmatched. From germline, CDR1 is LNHDA and CDR2 SQIVND (reference sequence). The CDR3 DNA reads as TGTGCCAGTAGCCGTGTGGGGACAGGAAGCAACACTGAAGCTTTCTTT. As protein: CASSRVGTGSNTEAFF.

The J gene is TRBJ1-4, the V gene TRBV4-1; D might be TRBD1 (6 bases). Germline CDR1 MGHRA, CDR2 YSYEKL. This CDR3 comprises 15 residues. V gave up 0 bases and J gave up 10 bases, with 15 bases separating them. Here the CDR3 DNA reads TGCGCCAGCAGCCAAGACCGGACAGCTCTTGGAAAACTGTTTTTT. It specifies CASSQDRTALGKLFF.

J is TRBJ1-2 and V is TRBV30; TRBD1 matches at 7 bases. The CDR3 is made up of 15 amino acids. Germline loops: CDR1 GTSNPN, CDR2 SVGIG (reference sequence). Trimming at V came to 0 bases and at J to 5 bases, leaving 9 bases not matched to a gene. The CDR3, as DNA: TGTGCCTGGAGTGTACCCAAGGGGGCCGGGTATGGCTACACCTTC. Protein sequence: CAWSVPKGAGYGYTF.

This chain uses TRBV5-8 with TRBJ1-3; D perhaps matches TRBD1 (6 bases). This CDR3 comprises 14 residues. Per germline, CDR1 SGHTS and CDR2 YDEGEE. Trimming cost V 2 bases and J 2 bases, with 8 bases left between them. This CDR3 is CASSFGTPGNTIYF. The CDR3 DNA is TGTGCCAGCAGCTTTGGGACACCTGGAAACACCATATATTTT.